The 10 T cell receptor beta chains below come from one sample, sequenced in a study of CD8 T cells in Susac syndrome. Random-hexamer reverse transcription was applied to about 0.45 to 1 ug RNA. Each CDR3 protein gets one entry after TCRdb re-called the immunoSEQ multiplex PCR reads with MiXCR. Here the sample spans roughly 120,000 distinct CDR3 sequences, around 95% being singletons. Source material: CD4+ T cells from PBMCs. The receptors derive from a human donor in good health.

The chain joins TRBV4-1 to TRBJ1-1; D unclear. Trimming stripped 0 bases from V and 8 bases from J, with 10 bases between. This CDR3 has 13 amino acids. Looked up from germline, CDR1 is MGHRA and CDR2 is YSYEKL. The CDR3 DNA follows: TGCGCCAGCAGCCAAGAGGGTATTGGGGAAGCTTTCTTT. As protein: CASSQEGIGEAFF.

The chain uses TRBV5-1 and TRBJ2-5; possibly TRBD2 for D (6 bases). The V and J ends lost 2 bases and 3 bases respectively, with 11 bases between them. Germline CDR1 SGHRS, CDR2 YFSETQ. The CDR3 covers 14 residues. Here the CDR3 DNA reads TGCGCCAGCAGCTTTGGGGGGATAAAAGAGACCCAGTACTTC. This translates into CASSFGGIKETQYF.

This sequence joins TRBV12-3 or TRBV12-4 and TRBJ2-2; 7 positions match TRBD2. J was trimmed by 0 bases and V by 6 bases; bases with no gene match: 7. The CDR3 loop spans 16 amino acids. This CDR3 is CASSYTGTTNTGELFF. The CDR3 coding sequence is TGTGCCAGCAGCTACACCGGGACTACGAACACCGGGGAGCTGTTTTTT.

The chain couples TRBV19 to TRBJ2-7; D is unclear. The germline CDR1 and CDR2 sequences are LNHDA and SQIVND (reference sequence). Trimming shortened V by 3 bases and J by 5 bases, and 11 bases separated the two germline ends. CDR3 size: 13 residues. The CDR3 DNA is TGTGCCAGTAGTATGACGGGTATTGACGAGCAGTACTTC. The encoded protein is CASSMTGIDEQYF.

This clonotype appeared a few times. The rearrangement joins TRBV7-9 to TRBJ1-4; D is undetermined. Per the germline V gene, CDR1 is SEHNR and CDR2 is FQNEAQ (reference sequence). The ends were cut back, 6 bases at V and 1 base at J, with 12 bases in the middle. The CDR3 is 15 residues long. In nucleotides, the CDR3 is TGTGCCAGCAGTCCAACGGACGGAACTAATGAAAAACTGTTTTTT. Its translation: CASSPTDGTNEKLFF.

The DNA of the CDR3 is TGTGCCAGCAGAACTAGCGGGAGCTCCTACGAGCAGTACTTC. Protein product: CASRTSGSSYEQYF. The chain has TRBV12-3 or TRBV12-4 and TRBJ2-7; 11 nucleotides align to TRBD2. Germline trimming cut 6 bases from V and 0 bases from J; bases unmatched to any gene: 1. This CDR3 is built from 14 residues.

The V call is TRBV6-2 or TRBV6-3, the J call TRBJ1-1; D gene uncertain. From germline, CDR1 is MNHEY and CDR2 SVGEGT. Trimming stripped 2 bases from V and 4 bases from J, with 8 bases between. CDR3 length: 13 amino acids. CDR3 sequence (DNA): TGTGCCAGCAGTTACGAGACTTTCACTGAAGCTTTCTTT. This sequence encodes CASSYETFTEAFF.

The chain has TRBV5-1 and TRBJ2-1; D is perhaps TRBD1 (7 bases). The CDR3 loop spans 18 amino acids. Germline loops: CDR1 SGHRS, CDR2 YFSETQ. V was trimmed by 0 bases and J by 2 bases, leaving 18 bases between them. The CDR3 region is CASSLGQGGLGAYNEQFF. CDR3 in DNA: TGCGCCAGCAGCTTGGGCCAGGGGGGTCTTGGGGCCTACAATGAGCAGTTCTTC. Complete variable domain (other parts from reference TRBV5-1 and TRBJ2-1): KAGVTQTPRYLIKTRGQQVTLSCSPISGHRSVSWYQQTPGQGLQFLFEYFSETQRNKGNFPGRFSGRQFSNSRSEMNVSTLELGDSALYLCASSLGQGGLGAYNEQFFGPGTRLTVL.

The chain recombines TRBV14 with TRBJ2-3, with TRBD2 matching over 7 bases. CDR1 and CDR2 (germline): SGHDN, FVKESK. The ends lost 2 bases at V and 8 bases at J; junction bases unmatched: 4. The CDR3 is 13 amino acids. The CDR3 nucleotides are TGTGCCAGCAGCCAAACAGTAGCGGGTACGCAGTATTTT. Its protein product is CASSQTVAGTQYF.

The V gene is TRBV27, the J gene TRBJ2-7, with D unclear. Trimming removed 2 bases at V and 5 bases at J, with 10 bases between. The germline V gene has CDR1 MNHEY and CDR2 SMNVEV (reference sequence). This CDR3 has 13 amino acids. The CDR3 spells CASSLLQFHEQYF. The CDR3 bases are TGTGCCAGCAGTTTACTACAGTTTCACGAGCAGTACTTC.